These 31 T cell receptor beta chains were sequenced from one sample in a study of cytomegalovirus exposure and HLA in healthy donors. The PCR was carried out with 60 Vbeta primers and 13 Jbeta primers. Repertoires were generated with immunoSEQ multiplex PCR, while TCRdb's copy carries only in-frame clones and drops some. The sample comprises 60,000 to 70,000 clones, 70% to 90% of which are singletons, and under 3% rests with the top ten. Sequencing used PBMCs. Every receptor here comes from a woman between 25 and 40 years old in good health and CMV-seronegative.

The chain uses TRBV9 and TRBJ2-7, with a weak D call TRBD2 (5 bases). This CDR3 is built from 15 residues. V gave up 4 bases and J gave up 6 bases, with 20 bases separating them. CDR1 SGDLS and CDR2 YYNGEE come from the germline V gene. The CDR3 DNA follows: TGTGCCAGCAGCTTTTCGGACCGACTTGAGGGCGAGCAGTACTTC. The encoded protein is CASSFSDRLEGEQYF.

This clone was observed a handful of times. V usage is TRBV5-1 and J usage is TRBJ2-1, with 8 bases identical to TRBD2. Germline V gives CDR1 SGHRS, CDR2 YFSETQ. This CDR3 has 16 residues. V shed 0 bases and J 4 bases; nucleotides not matched to a gene: 6. The CDR3 loop is CASSLVWTSSYNEQFF. Here the CDR3 DNA reads TGCGCCAGCAGCTTGGTTTGGACTAGCTCTTACAATGAGCAGTTCTTC.

The chain couples TRBV9 to TRBJ1-3; D unresolved. Between the trimmed V and J ends, which lost 0 bases and 0 bases, there was a span of 4 bases. Germline V gene lookup returns CDR1 SGDLS and CDR2 YYNGEE. CDR3 length: 14 residues. The CDR3 DNA sequence: TGTGCCAGCAGCGTAGGTCGCTCTGGAAACACCATATATTTT. As protein: CASSVGRSGNTIYF.

This clone was seen a few times. The rearrangement uses TRBV5-5 and TRBJ1-5, with unresolved D. Trimming took off 0 bases at V and 0 bases at J, with 7 bases between the two ends. CDR3 length: 15 residues. Germline lookup yields CDR1 SGHKS and CDR2 YYEKEE (reference sequence). For the CDR3, the DNA is TGTGCCAGCAGCTTGGCGGTTACTAGCAATCAGCCCCAGCATTTT. It specifies CASSLAVTSNQPQHF. Filled out from reference TRBV5-5 and TRBJ1-5, the complete variable domain reads DAGVTQSPTHLIKTRGQQVTLRCSPISGHKSVSWYQQVLGQGPQFIFQYYEKEERGRGNFPDRFSARQFPNYSSELNVNALLLGDSALYLCASSLAVTSNQPQHFGDGTRLSIL.

The chain couples TRBV4-3 to TRBJ1-1; possible D gene TRBD1, 5 bases. Germline V gene data show CDR1 as LGHNA and CDR2 as YSLEER. The ends were cut back, 1 base at V and 5 bases at J, with 14 bases in the middle. The CDR3 contains 15 residues. This CDR3 is CASSQVGQGLTEAFF. DNA for the CDR3: TGCGCCAGCAGCCAAGTCGGGCAGGGATTAACTGAAGCTTTCTTT.

This rearrangement joins TRBV2 to TRBJ2-3, with TRBD1 matching over 9 bases. Germline V gene sequence: CDR1 SNHLY, CDR2 FYNNEI. V lost 9 bases and J lost 2; bases outside the gene matches: 6. This CDR3 is 14 amino acids long. The CDR3 loop reads CAREGTGNTDTQYF. The CDR3 DNA follows: TGTGCCAGAGAGGGGACAGGGAACACAGATACGCAGTATTTT. Full variable domain (missing parts from reference TRBV2 and TRBJ2-3): EPEVTQTPSHQVTQMGQEVILRCVPISNHLYFYWYRQILGQKVEFLVSFYNNEISEKSEIFDDQFSVERPDGSNFTLKIRSTKLEDSAMYFCAREGTGNTDTQYFGPGTRLTVL.

The chain carries TRBV19 and TRBJ2-7, with D maybe TRBD1 (5 bases). CDR1 is LNHDA, CDR2 SQIVND, per germline (reference sequence). With 5 bases removed from V and 3 bases from J, the gap between germline ends came to 17 bases. This CDR3 has 15 amino acids. The CDR3 loop reads CASSETAGNYYEQYF. In DNA, the CDR3 is TGTGCCAGTAGTGAAACGGCAGGGAACTACTACGAGCAGTACTTC.

V and J are TRBV11-2 and TRBJ1-2, with D perhaps matching TRBD1 (6 bases). Germline CDR1 and CDR2: SGHAT and FQNNGV. With 6 bases removed from V and 3 bases from J, the gap between germline ends came to 17 bases. The CDR3 contains 15 residues. CDR3 amino acids: CASSQPRQAHYGYTF. The CDR3 DNA sequence: TGTGCCAGCAGTCAACCTCGACAGGCGCACTATGGCTACACCTTC.

V and J are TRBV7-8 and TRBJ1-2; D gene unclear. The CDR3 spans 14 residues. V lost 2 bases to trimming and J lost 1 base, with 8 bases between them. The germline gives CDR1 SGHVS, CDR2 FQNEAQ. DNA of the CDR3: TGTGCCAGCAGCTTATCGACACTTAACTATGGCTACACCTTC. Translation: CASSLSTLNYGYTF.

The table lists this clone with a count of one. The J gene is TRBJ2-2, the V gene TRBV7-2; 10 nucleotides line up with TRBD2. V was clipped by 1 base and J by 6 bases; unmatched bases: 2. CDR1 is SGHTA and CDR2 is FQGNSA in the germline V gene. CDR3 length: 15 residues. The CDR3 region is CASSLVLAGAGELFF. Here the CDR3 DNA reads TGTGCCAGCAGCTTAGTCCTAGCGGGGGCCGGGGAGCTGTTTTTT.

The chain is built from TRBV9 and TRBJ2-1, with 7 bases that match TRBD1. With 0 bases clipped from V and 9 bases from J, the junction kept 9 bases outside the gene matches. The CDR3 has 15 residues. Germline V gene lookup returns CDR1 SGDLS and CDR2 YYNGEE. Here the CDR3 reads CASSVEWDREGEQFF. CDR3 bases: TGTGCCAGCAGCGTAGAATGGGACAGAGAGGGTGAGCAGTTCTTC.

The chain employs TRBV2 and TRBJ2-5; 8 bases fit TRBD1. Germline V gene sequence: CDR1 SNHLY, CDR2 FYNNEI. Trimming removed 0 bases from V and 5 bases from J; junction bases left unmatched: 8. The CDR3 loop spans 16 amino acids. CDR3: CASSEAISGGQETQYF. The CDR3 DNA reads as TGTGCCAGCAGTGAAGCGATTTCAGGGGGCCAGGAGACCCAGTACTTC.

The genes are TRBV19 and TRBJ1-2, with no clear D. This CDR3 has 14 residues. V lost 3 bases to trimming and J lost 4 bases, with 12 bases between them. Germline assignment: CDR1 LNHDA and CDR2 SQIVND (reference sequence). As DNA, the CDR3 is TGTGCCAGTAGTATGCGGCGAGGAGGCTATGGCTACACCTTC. It is translated as CASSMRRGGYGYTF.

This clone was seen only a few times. The chain uses TRBV28 and TRBJ1-2; D perhaps matches TRBD1 (6 bases). Germline V gene lookup returns CDR1 MDHEN and CDR2 SYDVKM. CDR3 length: 16 residues. Trimming took off 5 bases at V and 7 bases at J, with 23 bases between the two ends. The CDR3 region is CASSPLGAGGSGGYTF. CDR3 DNA: TGTGCCAGCAGTCCTCTTGGGGCGGGGGGCAGCGGTGGCTACACCTTC.

The V and J genes are TRBV5-1 and TRBJ1-1, with D unclear. The V end was cut by 3 bases, the J end by 1 base, with 7 bases between. CDR1 and CDR2 (germline): SGHRS, YFSETQ. This CDR3 contains 13 residues. The CDR3 is CASSYTANTEAFF. Written as DNA, the CDR3 is TGCGCCAGCAGCTACACAGCGAACACTGAAGCTTTCTTT.

The J gene is TRBJ1-1, the V gene TRBV11-2; possible D gene TRBD1, 5 bases. Trimming took 1 base from V and 2 from J, leaving 17 bases between them. This CDR3 comprises 17 residues. Germline CDR1 reads SGHAT; CDR2 reads FQNNGV. The CDR3 coding sequence is TGTGCCAGCAGCTTAGGGACTATGCCACAGGTTAACACTGAAGCTTTCTTT. Translation: CASSLGTMPQVNTEAFF.

The chain recombines TRBV27 with TRBJ1-2; 12 positions agree with TRBD1. The germline CDR1 and CDR2 sequences are MNHEY and SMNVEV (reference sequence). The V and J ends lost 4 bases and 8 bases, in that order; junction bases with no gene match: 14. This CDR3 has 17 amino acids. DNA of the CDR3: TGTGCCAGCAGTTCCTTCCCCCGGGACAGGGGGCCGGGCGGCTACACCTTC. Translation gives CASSSFPRDRGPGGYTF.

This clone was seen more than once but under ten times. The rearrangement uses TRBV5-4 and TRBJ2-7, with TRBD1 matching over 10 bases. CDR1 and CDR2 from the germline V gene are SGHNT and YYREEE (reference sequence). The junction had 3 bases not matched to a gene; V was cut back by 1 base and J by 2 bases. The CDR3 covers 15 residues. CDR3 sequence: CASSLSGQGTYEQYF. The DNA of the CDR3 is TGTGCCAGCAGCTTGTCGGGACAGGGGACCTACGAGCAGTACTTC.

The chain links TRBV6-6 to TRBJ1-5, with no clear D. CDR1 is MNHNY, CDR2 SVGAGI, per germline (reference sequence). Trimming took 6 bases from V and 2 from J, leaving 8 bases between them. The CDR3 has 13 residues. This CDR3 reads CASRVPGNQPQHF. The CDR3 DNA is TGTGCCAGCAGGGTCCCGGGCAATCAGCCCCAGCATTTT.

V and J are TRBV5-1 and TRBJ1-1; tentative D call: TRBD1 (5 bases). V lost 4 bases to trimming and J lost 5 bases, with 12 bases between them. This CDR3 region has 13 residues. The germline gives CDR1 SGHRS, CDR2 YFSETQ. The CDR3 DNA reads as TGCGCCAGCAGCCGGGACCGGGGGACTGAAGCTTTCTTT. Translation gives CASSRDRGTEAFF.

The V and J genes are TRBV18 and TRBJ2-7, with a possible D match to TRBD2 (6 bases). The CDR3 is 12 residues long. In germline, CDR1 is KGHSH, CDR2 LQKENI. V was trimmed by 4 bases and J by 4 bases, leaving 8 bases between them. CDR3 nucleotides: TGTGCCAGCTCACAGGGGAGGTACGAGCAGTACTTC. Residues: CASSQGRYEQYF.

Notes on this clone: Its ends do not fully match the called genes, so a read error is possible. V gene TRBV7-9 combines with J gene TRBJ2-7, with D perhaps TRBD1 (6 bases). CDR3 size: 17 residues. CDR1 SEHNR and CDR2 FQNEAQ come from the germline V gene (reference sequence). The CDR3 sequence is CSSSESSDSIFSYEQYF. The CDR3, as DNA: TGTTCCAGCAGCGAATCCTCGGACAGTATATTCTCCTACGAGCAGTACTTC.

The chain carries TRBV30 and TRBJ1-1; D may be TRBD1 (6 bases). Germline V lookup: CDR1 GTSNPN, CDR2 SVGIG (reference sequence). Trimming shortened V by 4 bases and J by 1 base, and 16 bases separated the two germline ends. The CDR3 is 15 residues long. This chain's CDR3 is CAWTRQGRGNTEAFF. In nucleotides, the CDR3 is TGTGCCTGGACGCGGCAGGGGAGGGGGAACACTGAAGCTTTCTTT. Using reference TRBV30 and TRBJ1-1 for the parts outside the CDR3, the full variable domain is SQTIHQWPATLVQPVGSPLSLECTVEGTSNPNLYWYRQAAGRGLQLLFYSVGIGQISSEVPQNLSASRPQDRQFILSSKKLLLSDSGFYLCAWTRQGRGNTEAFFGQGTRLTVV.

The J gene is TRBJ2-3, the V gene TRBV11-2; D possibly corresponds to TRBD2 (6 bases). CDR1 and CDR2 (germline): SGHAT, FQNNGV. V shed 4 bases and J shed 2 bases, with 19 bases lying between them. The CDR3 spans 17 residues. The CDR3: CASSSPVGGTYTDTQYF. The CDR3 bases are TGTGCCAGCAGCTCTCCGGTTGGGGGGACTTACACAGATACGCAGTATTTT.

The rearrangement joins TRBV2 to TRBJ2-5, with TRBD2 identical over 13 bases. V was clipped by 6 bases and J by 5 bases; unmatched bases: 18. The CDR3 extends over 19 amino acids. Germline CDR1 reads SNHLY; CDR2 reads FYNNEI. This chain's CDR3 is CASRAVPGLAGSQAETQYF. Written as DNA, the CDR3 is TGTGCCAGCAGGGCTGTTCCGGGACTAGCGGGGAGCCAGGCGGAGACCCAGTACTTC.

The chain has TRBV6-1 and TRBJ1-2; no clear D. V was shortened by 4 bases and J by 4 bases, with 4 bases between the two germline ends. The CDR3 is made up of 11 amino acids. Germline assignment: CDR1 MNHNS and CDR2 SASEGT. The CDR3 nucleotides read TGTGCCAGCAGTGCAGGCTATGGCTACACCTTC. This sequence encodes CASSAGYGYTF.

J is TRBJ1-4 and V is TRBV19, with D maybe TRBD1 (6 bases). Germline-derived CDR1 and CDR2 are LNHDA and SQIVND (reference sequence). The CDR3 contains 15 residues. The V end was cut by 3 bases, the J end by 3 bases, with 11 bases between. The CDR3 region is CASSIGGTPNEKLFF. DNA for the CDR3: TGTGCCAGTAGTATCGGGGGGACACCTAATGAAAAACTGTTTTTT.

The genes are TRBV7-2 and TRBJ2-7; TRBD1 matches 11 bases. The V and J ends lost 7 bases and 3 bases, in that order; junction bases with no gene match: 8. CDR3 length: 15 amino acids. The germline V gene has CDR1 SGHTA and CDR2 FQGNSA. The CDR3 sequence is CASTLGGQGVYEQYF. CDR3 DNA: TGTGCCAGCACTTTGGGGGGACAGGGGGTCTACGAGCAGTACTTC.

The rearrangement joins TRBV7-9 to TRBJ2-3, with TRBD1 matching over 10 bases. There are 15 residues in the CDR3. Looked up from germline, CDR1 is SEHNR and CDR2 is FQNEAQ (reference sequence). The V gene end was trimmed by 5 bases and the J gene end by 2 bases; junction bases not matched to a gene: 4. CDR3 region: CASSSGTGDTDTQYF. Here the CDR3 DNA reads TGTGCCAGCAGCAGTGGGACAGGGGACACAGATACGCAGTATTTT.

The genes are TRBV18 and TRBJ1-2, with TRBD1 matching 9 bases. The CDR3 contains 14 residues. V was pared by 6 bases and J by 7 bases, with 9 bases of the junction left unmatched. Germline values: CDR1 KGHSH, CDR2 LQKENI. The CDR3 DNA is TGTGCCAGCTCGGGACAGGGACAGGTTGGTGGCTACACCTTC. This sequence encodes CASSGQGQVGGYTF.

The chain recombines TRBV28 with TRBJ2-7; the D gene is possibly TRBD1 (6 bases). Trimming removed 6 bases from V and 0 bases from J, with 15 bases in between. The CDR3 covers 15 residues. Looked up from germline, CDR1 is MDHEN and CDR2 is SYDVKM. DNA for the CDR3: TGTGCCAGCAGATGGGGGCCAGTCCCCTCCTACGAGCAGTACTTC. This encodes CASRWGPVPSYEQYF.